Following are 3 T cell receptor beta chains from one sample sequenced in a study of blood T cell repertoires in COVID-19. Assay used: immunoSEQ multiplex PCR; TCRdb lists only in-frame clones, some missing. Here the sample spans just over 95,000 clones, around 76% being singletons. Sequences were obtained from peripheral blood. The receptors originated from a man older than 75 with acute or convalescent COVID-19.

The gene calls are TRBV4-3 and TRBJ2-7; possible D gene TRBD1, 6 bases. CDR3 size: 15 residues. The germline gives CDR1 LGHNA, CDR2 YSLEER. With 1 base removed from V and 0 bases from J, the gap between germline ends came to 10 bases. The CDR3 DNA follows: TGCGCCAGCAGCCAAGGGGACACCCACTCCTACGAGCAGTACTTC. Its protein is CASSQGDTHSYEQYF.

The chain recombines TRBV6-5 with TRBJ2-7; 13 bases agree with TRBD2. This CDR3 comprises 15 residues. With 4 bases clipped from V and 7 bases from J, the junction kept 7 bases outside the gene matches. The germline V gene encodes CDR1 MNHEY and CDR2 SVGAGI. In nucleotides, the CDR3 is TGTGCCAGCAGTTCCGGACTAGCGGGAGACCAAGAGCAGTACTTC. This gives the protein CASSSGLAGDQEQYF.

V is TRBV28 and J is TRBJ2-7, with TRBD2 as a possible D gene (5 bases). The CDR3 loop spans 14 amino acids. CDR1 and CDR2 (germline): MDHEN, SYDVKM. V was cut by 3 bases and J by 2 bases, with 11 bases left in between. CDR3 sequence: CASSFPRGPYEQYF. Here the CDR3 DNA reads TGTGCCAGCAGTTTTCCCCGAGGGCCCTACGAGCAGTACTTC.